Listed below are T cell receptor beta chains from one sample, sequenced in a study of cytomegalovirus exposure and HLA in healthy donors. Sequencing used immunoSEQ multiplex PCR; TCRdb keeps in-frame clones, though not all of them. The sample gives more than 140,000 clones, almost 85% of which show up once; about 5.2% is in the top ten. Sequencing was performed on PBMCs. These receptors came from a man aged 25 to 45 in good health and CMV-seropositive. The CDR3 runs from the conserved cysteine through the conserved F or W. The order of the fields is V gene, D gene, clone size, J gene, CDR3 DNA, CDR3 protein. The D gene is left open where the match is weak. The size entry is marked missing in some rows and otherwise reads once, few, many or a size class.

TRBV4-2	TRBD2	-	TRBJ2-7	TGTGCCAGCAGCCCGGCTCGGACTAGAGGGGACTACGAGCAGTACTTC	CASSPARTRGDYEQYF
TRBV14	-	-	TRBJ2-7	TGTGCCAGCAGCCCAGTACGGGCAGGGGAGCAGTACTTC	CASSPVRAGEQYF
TRBV18	-	-	TRBJ1-1	TGTGCCAGCTCTCCTAAGGACAGCTCGAACACTGAAGCTTTCTTT	CASSPKDSSNTEAFF
TRBV21-1	-	-	TRBJ1-1	TGTGCCAGCAGTTACATAACAGGGGACACTGAAGCTTTCTTT	CASSYITGDTEAFF
TRBV29-1	TRBD1	-	TRBJ1-1	TGCAGCGTCGCCGGTACTACCGGGACAGCTGAAGCTTTCTTT	CSVAGTTGTAEAFF
TRBV5-6	TRBD2	once	TRBJ2-7	TGTGCCAGCAGCAGAGTCGGACTAGCGGGAGCCCCCGAGCAGTACTTC	CASSRVGLAGAPEQYF
TRBV6-5	-	-	TRBJ2-1	TGTGCCAGCAGTTACTCGAGGGACACCCTTGAGCAGTTCTTC	CASSYSRDTLEQFF
TRBV4-3	-	few	TRBJ1-3	TGCGCCAGCAGCCAGGGCAGGGGACCTGGAAACACCATATATTTT	CASSQGRGPGNTIYF
TRBV28	TRBD2	-	TRBJ2-7	TGTGCCAGCAGTCCTAGCGGGAGTCGGTACGAGCAGTACTTC	CASSPSGSRYEQYF
TRBV2	-	-	TRBJ2-7	TGTGCCGGGGCCCTTGGGCGACAGAGCTCCTACGAGCAGTACTTC	CAGALGRQSSYEQYF
TRBV7-2	-	-	TRBJ1-2	TGTGCCAGCAGCCGAACAGCTAACTATGGCTACACCTTC	CASSRTANYGYTF
TRBV2	-	-	TRBJ2-7	TGTGCCAGCAGCGCCTTACAGGGGAGGAAACGTTACGAGCAGTACTTC	CASSALQGRKRYEQYF
TRBV5-6	TRBD2	-	TRBJ2-7	TGTGCCAGCAGCTTAGGGGGACTAGCGGGACTACGACTCTACGAGCAGTACTTC	CASSLGGLAGLRLYEQYF
TRBV5-6	TRBD2	-	TRBJ2-5	TGTGCCAGCAGCTTCCTGACTAGCGGGGAGACCCAGTACTTC	CASSFLTSGETQYF
TRBV28	-	-	TRBJ2-3	TGTGCCAGCAGATATTCAACGGGAGCCACAGATACGCAGTATTTT	CASRYSTGATDTQYF
TRBV7-2	-	-	TRBJ1-2	TGTGCCAGCAGCTTACAGGGAATGGGTGGCTACACCTTC	CASSLQGMGGYTF
TRBV30	-	-	TRBJ2-6	TGTGCCTGGAGACCGGGGAGTGTGGGGGCCAACGTCCTGACTTTC	CAWRPGSVGANVLTF
TRBV30	-	-	TRBJ2-5	TGTGCCTGGACCAGGGGTGCCCTTGAGACCCAGTACTTC	CAWTRGALETQYF
TRBV28	-	-	TRBJ1-2	TGTGCCAGCAGTGATACAGAATACTATGGCTACACCTTC	CASSDTEYYGYTF
TRBV27	TRBD1	-	TRBJ2-7	TGTGCCAGCGCGCCCTCCGTCCGGGACAGCTACTACGAGCAGTACTTC	CASAPSVRDSYYEQYF
TRBV19	-	-	TRBJ2-1	TGTGCCAGTAGATCCCGGACAGCTTCTCCCTACAATGAGCAGTTCTTC	CASRSRTASPYNEQFF
TRBV6-5	TRBD2	once	TRBJ2-1	TGTGCCAGCGGTTTTTCCAGCGGGAGATCAAATGAGCAGTTCTTC	CASGFSSGRSNEQFF
TRBV5-5	-	-	TRBJ1-1	TGTGCCAGCAGCTTGGCCGGTGGGCTGGAAGCTTTCTTT	CASSLAGGLEAFF
TRBV2	-	-	TRBJ1-1	TGTGCCAGCATGGTGGACAGGAACACTGAAGCTTTCTTT	CASMVDRNTEAFF
TRBV9	-	-	TRBJ1-5	TGTGCCAGCAGCGCAACCACGGGGAATCAGCCCCAGCATTTT	CASSATTGNQPQHF
TRBV5-1	TRBD2	-	TRBJ2-2	TGCGCCAGCAGCACGGGACTAGCGGGGACCGGGGAGCTGTTTTTT	CASSTGLAGTGELFF
TRBV29-1	TRBD1	-	TRBJ2-1	TGCAGCGTTGAATTGGGGACAGGGCAAACCTACAATGAGCAGTTCTTC	CSVELGTGQTYNEQFF
TRBV14	-	-	TRBJ2-1	TGTGCCAGCAGCCAAGATGTTAGCTCCTACAATGAGCAGTTCTTC	CASSQDVSSYNEQFF
TRBV6-1	-	-	TRBJ1-4	TGTGCCAGTAGGAGGGTTAATGAAAAACTGTTTTTT	CASRRVNEKLFF
TRBV2	TRBD2	-	TRBJ2-3	TGTGCCAGCAGTGAAGGGCTACTAGCGGGGTTAGATACGCAGTATTTT	CASSEGLLAGLDTQYF
TRBV29-1	-	few	TRBJ2-5	TGCAGCGTTGCGGACTACCAAGAGACCCAGTACTTC	CSVADYQETQYF
TRBV9	-	few	TRBJ1-6	TGTGCCAGCAGTGGGGAAGGGAGATCACCCCTCCACTTT	CASSGEGRSPLHF
TRBV19	-	-	TRBJ2-1	TGTGCCAGTAGTATAAAACGAGGGTACAATGAGCAGTTCTTC	CASSIKRGYNEQFF
TRBV25-1	TRBD2	-	TRBJ2-2	TGTGCCAGCAGAGGGGAGGGAACCGGGGAGCTGTTTTTT	CASRGEGTGELFF
TRBV2	TRBD1	-	TRBJ2-7	TGTGCCAGCACCCTAGACAGGGACTCCTACGAGCAGTACTTC	CASTLDRDSYEQYF
TRBV19	TRBD1	few	TRBJ1-1	TGTGCCAGTAGTATAAGGGGGACAGAGTTGAACACTGAAGCTTTCTTT	CASSIRGTELNTEAFF
TRBV28	-	few	TRBJ2-3	TGTGCCAGCAGTATATCGGGGGGGGTGGGGGACAGACGCACAGATACGCAGTATTTT	CASSISGGVGDRRTDTQYF
TRBV30	-	once	TRBJ2-7	TGTGCCTGGAGACAGGGCCACTACGAGCAGTACTTC	CAWRQGHYEQYF
TRBV25-1	TRBD1	-	TRBJ2-3	TGTGCCAGCAGTGTAGGACAGGGGGTCACAGATACGCAGTATTTT	CASSVGQGVTDTQYF
TRBV2	-	-	TRBJ1-4	TGTGCCAGCCTCTATGCGGGGACGAAAAATGAAAAACTGTTTTTT	CASLYAGTKNEKLFF
TRBV6-6	TRBD1	-	TRBJ2-7	TGTGCCAGCAGTTTTACCGGGACAGGGGTGTACGAGCAGTACTTC	CASSFTGTGVYEQYF
TRBV27	-	-	TRBJ1-2	TGTGCCAGCAGGAGCTTTGGGCCAGGGATGGGGGGCTACACCTTC	CASRSFGPGMGGYTF
TRBV27	-	-	TRBJ2-7	TGTGCCAGCAGTGTCGGGACTGCGCTTCACGAGCAGTACTTC	CASSVGTALHEQYF
TRBV28	TRBD1	-	TRBJ2-7	TGTGCCAGCAGAGACAGGGGGCGTTACGAGCAGTACTTC	CASRDRGRYEQYF
TRBV27	TRBD1	once	TRBJ1-5	TGTGCCAGCAGCCGGGACAGGGGTTTTCAGCCCCAGCATTTT	CASSRDRGFQPQHF
TRBV19	TRBD1	-	TRBJ1-5	TGTGCCAGTAGCCCAAGACAGGGGCTGCCCCAGCATTTT	CASSPRQGLPQHF
TRBV28	-	-	TRBJ2-7	TGTGCCAGCAGTTTAGTCTTATCCTACGAGCAGTACTTC	CASSLVLSYEQYF
TRBV6-5	-	-	TRBJ1-2	TGTGCCAGCAGCCGGGGATCTAACTATGGCTACACCTTC	CASSRGSNYGYTF
TRBV7-2	-	-	TRBJ2-2	TGTGCCAGCAGCTCCCAGGGGGGGAACACCGGGGAGCTGTTTTTT	CASSSQGGNTGELFF
TRBV10-3	-	-	TRBJ1-1	TGTGCCATCGAACGTAGCTTGAACACTGAAGCTTTCTTT	CAIERSLNTEAFF
TRBV28	TRBD1	once	TRBJ2-1	TGTGCCAGCAGTTTCATAACAGGGGGCGGGCAGTTCTTC	CASSFITGGGQFF
TRBV18	-	once	TRBJ1-5	TGTGCCAGCTCCCCTGCTGACAGTGGGGGCAATCAGCCCCAGCATTTT	CASSPADSGGNQPQHF
TRBV28	-	medium-sized	TRBJ1-1	TGTGCCAGCAGTCCCCTAGGTGCCATGAACACTGAAGCTTTCTTT	CASSPLGAMNTEAFF
TRBV2	TRBD1	-	TRBJ1-1	TGTGCCAGCAGTCCCCCCGGACAGGTTAATGCTGAAGCTTTCTTT	CASSPPGQVNAEAFF
TRBV7-9	-	-	TRBJ1-3	TGTGCCAGCAGCTTAGGTCCCTACACCATATATTTT	CASSLGPYTIYF
TRBV21-1	-	-	TRBJ1-5	TGTCAGGGGACAGGGAGACAGCCCCAGCATTTT	CQGTGRQPQHF
TRBV2	TRBD1	few	TRBJ2-3	TGTGCCAGCAGGCGACAGGGATTAGATACGCAGTATTTT	CASRRQGLDTQYF
TRBV19	-	-	TRBJ1-1	TGTGCCAGTAGTATGTGGGAGGGCTTCACTGAAGCTTTCTTT	CASSMWEGFTEAFF